This section outlines one T cell receptor beta chain sequence together with its context. Per the study methods: The assay estimated nucleated cells by amplifying reference gene primers. TCRdb's table, derived via immunoSEQ multiplex PCR, lists solely in-frame clones and lacks some. V and J calls plus clone size are reproduced from that table; the DNA served to infer D and trimming. The sample has about 120,000 clones; almost 85% are singletons. The source of the sample is a study of blood T cell repertoires in COVID-19. Turning to the study itself: Sites in the United States, Italy and Spain provided acute and convalescent COVID-19 samples. Sources were T cells, B-cell-depleted T cells, or PBMCs; the material itself was cDNA or gDNA.

Germline CDR1 reads SGHTA; CDR2 reads FQGNSA. The CDR3 length is 16 residues. The V and J ends lost 5 bases and 0 bases, in that order; junction bases with no gene match: 6. The sequence derives from an older man with active or convalescent COVID-19. The material sequenced was peripheral blood. The chain combines TRBV7-2 with TRBJ2-4; 8 bases align to TRBD1. The CDR3 region has the DNA TGTGCCAGCAGCGTCCAGGGGGCGATAGCCAAAAACATTCAGTACTTC. Residues: CASSVQGAIAKNIQYF.